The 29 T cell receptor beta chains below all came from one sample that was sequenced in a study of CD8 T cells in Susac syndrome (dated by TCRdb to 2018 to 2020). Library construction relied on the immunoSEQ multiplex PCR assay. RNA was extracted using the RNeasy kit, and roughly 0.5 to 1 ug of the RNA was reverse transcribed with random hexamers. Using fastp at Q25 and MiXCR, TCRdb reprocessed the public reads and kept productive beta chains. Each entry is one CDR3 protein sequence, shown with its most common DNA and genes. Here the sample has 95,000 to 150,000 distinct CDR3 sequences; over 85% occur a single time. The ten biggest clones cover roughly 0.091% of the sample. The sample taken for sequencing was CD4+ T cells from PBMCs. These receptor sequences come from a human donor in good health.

CDR3 DNA sequence: TGCAGTGCTAGGGAGACAGGGGGTCCCTATGGCTACACCTTC. It translates to CSARETGGPYGYTF. This chain connects TRBV20-1 to TRBJ1-2; 9 nucleotides match TRBD1. CDR1 is DFQATT and CDR2 is SNEGSKA in the germline V gene (reference sequence). The CDR3 consists of 14 residues. V was clipped by 3 bases and J by 4 bases; unmatched bases: 6.

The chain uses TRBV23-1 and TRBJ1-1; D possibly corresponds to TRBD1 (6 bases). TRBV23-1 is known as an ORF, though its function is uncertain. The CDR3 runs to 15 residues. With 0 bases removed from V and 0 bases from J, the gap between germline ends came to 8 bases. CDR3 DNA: TGCGCCAGCAGTCAATCGGGACACCTGAACACTGAAGCTTTCTTT. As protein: CASSQSGHLNTEAFF.

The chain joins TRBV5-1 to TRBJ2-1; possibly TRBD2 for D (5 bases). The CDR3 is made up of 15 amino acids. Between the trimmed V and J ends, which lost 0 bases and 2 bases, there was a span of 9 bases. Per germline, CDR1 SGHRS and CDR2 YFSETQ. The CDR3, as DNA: TGCGCCAGCAGCTTGGTAGACGGGACCTACAATGAGCAGTTCTTC. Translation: CASSLVDGTYNEQFF.

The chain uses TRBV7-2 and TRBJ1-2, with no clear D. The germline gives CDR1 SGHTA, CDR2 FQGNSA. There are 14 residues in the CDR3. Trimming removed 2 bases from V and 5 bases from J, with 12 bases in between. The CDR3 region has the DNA TGTGCCAGCAGCTTAAGGGCGGAACCTTATGGCTACACCTTC. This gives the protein CASSLRAEPYGYTF. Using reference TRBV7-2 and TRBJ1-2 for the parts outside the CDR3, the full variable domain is GAGVSQSPSNKVTEKGKDVELRCDPISGHTALYWYRQSLGQGLEFLIYFQGNSAPDKSGLPSDRFSAERTGGSVSTLTIQRTQQEDSAVYLCASSLRAEPYGYTFGSGTRLTVV.

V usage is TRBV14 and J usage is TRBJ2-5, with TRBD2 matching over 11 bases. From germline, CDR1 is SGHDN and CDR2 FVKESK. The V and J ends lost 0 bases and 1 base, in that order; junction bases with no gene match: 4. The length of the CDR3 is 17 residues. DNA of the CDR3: TGTGCCAGCAGCCAAGAGGTAGCGGGAGGGTCCCAAGAGACCCAGTACTTC. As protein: CASSQEVAGGSQETQYF.

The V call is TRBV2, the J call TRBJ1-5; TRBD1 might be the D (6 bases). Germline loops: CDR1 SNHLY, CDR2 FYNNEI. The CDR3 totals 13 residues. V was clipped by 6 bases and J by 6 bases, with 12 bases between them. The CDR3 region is CASRRGESQPQHF. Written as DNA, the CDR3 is TGTGCCAGCAGGAGGGGGGAAAGTCAGCCCCAGCATTTT.

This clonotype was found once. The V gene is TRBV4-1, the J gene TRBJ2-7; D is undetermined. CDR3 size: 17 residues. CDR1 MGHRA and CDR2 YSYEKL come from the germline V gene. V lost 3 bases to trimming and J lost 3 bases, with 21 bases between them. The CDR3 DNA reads TGCGCCAGCAGCCAGCAAATACAGTACGGTTTACGCTACGAGCAGTACTTC. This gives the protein CASSQQIQYGLRYEQYF.

The CDR3 DNA follows: TGCGCCAGCAGTCAAATCGCGAGTAGGGTCTACCTGGGCAATGAGCAGTTCTTC. This encodes CASSQIASRVYLGNEQFF. J is TRBJ2-1 and V is TRBV23-1; no reliable D call. TRBV23-1 is designated an ORF whose function remains uncertain. There are 18 residues in the CDR3. The ends were cut back, 2 bases at V and 6 bases at J, with 23 bases in the middle.

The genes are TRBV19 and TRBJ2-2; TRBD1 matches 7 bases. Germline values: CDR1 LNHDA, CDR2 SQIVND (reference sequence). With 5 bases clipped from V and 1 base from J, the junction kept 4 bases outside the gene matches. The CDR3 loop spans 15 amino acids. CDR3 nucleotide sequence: TGTGCCAGTAGTCCCCGGGACAGGAACACCGGGGAGCTGTTTTTT. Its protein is CASSPRDRNTGELFF.

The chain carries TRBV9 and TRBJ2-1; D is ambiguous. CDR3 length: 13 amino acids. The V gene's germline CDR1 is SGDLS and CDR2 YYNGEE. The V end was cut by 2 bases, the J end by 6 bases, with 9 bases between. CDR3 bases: TGTGCCAGCAGCGTGCACCAATCCAATGAGCAGTTCTTC. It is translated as CASSVHQSNEQFF.

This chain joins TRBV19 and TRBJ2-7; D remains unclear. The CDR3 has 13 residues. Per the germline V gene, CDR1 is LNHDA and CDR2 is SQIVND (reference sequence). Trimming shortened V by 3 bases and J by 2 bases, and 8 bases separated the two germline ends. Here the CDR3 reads CASSIDWTYEQYF. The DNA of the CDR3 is TGTGCCAGTAGTATCGACTGGACCTACGAGCAGTACTTC.

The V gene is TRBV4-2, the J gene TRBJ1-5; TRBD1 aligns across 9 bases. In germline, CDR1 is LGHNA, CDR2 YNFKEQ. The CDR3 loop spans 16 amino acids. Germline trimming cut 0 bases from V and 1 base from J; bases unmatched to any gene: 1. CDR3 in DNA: TGTGCCAGCAGCCAAGATGACAGGGGGAGCAATCAGCCCCAGCATTTT. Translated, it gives CASSQDDRGSNQPQHF.

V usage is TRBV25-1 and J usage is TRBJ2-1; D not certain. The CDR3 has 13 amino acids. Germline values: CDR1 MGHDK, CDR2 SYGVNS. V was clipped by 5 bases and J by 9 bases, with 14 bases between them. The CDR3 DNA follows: TGTGCCAGCAGTTTCCGGGTTCAATCTGAGCAGTTCTTC. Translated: CASSFRVQSEQFF.

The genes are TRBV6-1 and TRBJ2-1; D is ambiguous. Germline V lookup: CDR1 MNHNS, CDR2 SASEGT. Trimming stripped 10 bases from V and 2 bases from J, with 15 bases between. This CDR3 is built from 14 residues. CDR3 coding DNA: TGTGCCACAGTGCGGCTCCCCACCTACAATGAGCAGTTCTTC. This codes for CATVRLPTYNEQFF.

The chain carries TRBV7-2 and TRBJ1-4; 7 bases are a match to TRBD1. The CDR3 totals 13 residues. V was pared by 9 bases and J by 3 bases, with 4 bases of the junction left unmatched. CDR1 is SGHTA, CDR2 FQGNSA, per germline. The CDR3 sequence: CASSTGANEKLFF. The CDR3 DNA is TGTGCCAGTTCAACAGGGGCTAATGAAAAACTGTTTTTT.

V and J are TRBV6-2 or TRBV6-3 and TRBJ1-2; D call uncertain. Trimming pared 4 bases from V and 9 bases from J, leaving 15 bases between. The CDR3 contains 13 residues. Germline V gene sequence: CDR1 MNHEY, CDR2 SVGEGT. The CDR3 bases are TGTGCCAGCAGTTTGCGAGACACCGAGAGCTACACCTTC. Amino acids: CASSLRDTESYTF.

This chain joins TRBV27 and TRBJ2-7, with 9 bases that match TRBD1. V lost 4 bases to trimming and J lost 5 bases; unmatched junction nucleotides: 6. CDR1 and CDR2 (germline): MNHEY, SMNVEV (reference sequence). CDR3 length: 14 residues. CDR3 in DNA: TGTGCCAGCAGTTCCCCGGACAGGGGACACGAGCAGTACTTC. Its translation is CASSSPDRGHEQYF.

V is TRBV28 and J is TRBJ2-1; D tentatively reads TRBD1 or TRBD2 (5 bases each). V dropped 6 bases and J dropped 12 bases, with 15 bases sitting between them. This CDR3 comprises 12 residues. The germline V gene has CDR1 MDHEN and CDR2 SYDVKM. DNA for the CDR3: TGTGCCAGCAGCCTTCCGGGACGGGGGCAGTTCTTC. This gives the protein CASSLPGRGQFF.

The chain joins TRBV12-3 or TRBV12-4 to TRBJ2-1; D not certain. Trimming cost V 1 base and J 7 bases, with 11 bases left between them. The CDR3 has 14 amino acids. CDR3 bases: TGTGCCAGCAGTTTAGTGGCTTCAGCAAATGAGCAGTTCTTC. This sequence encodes CASSLVASANEQFF.

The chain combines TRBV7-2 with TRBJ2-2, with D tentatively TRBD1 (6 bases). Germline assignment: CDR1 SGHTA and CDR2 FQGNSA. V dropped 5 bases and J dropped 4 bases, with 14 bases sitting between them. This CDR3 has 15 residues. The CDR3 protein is CASSPGTLGTGELFF. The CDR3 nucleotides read TGTGCCAGCAGCCCCGGGACATTGGGCACCGGGGAGCTGTTTTTT.

CDR3 coding DNA: TGTGCCAGCAGTTCTAGCGGGATGCGTGAGCAGTTCTTC. Encoded protein: CASSSSGMREQFF. This chain joins TRBV6-1 and TRBJ2-1; 9 nucleotides match TRBD2. The CDR3 is 13 residues long. CDR1 and CDR2 from the germline V gene are MNHNS and SASEGT. J was trimmed by 9 bases and V by 5 bases; bases with no gene match: 5.

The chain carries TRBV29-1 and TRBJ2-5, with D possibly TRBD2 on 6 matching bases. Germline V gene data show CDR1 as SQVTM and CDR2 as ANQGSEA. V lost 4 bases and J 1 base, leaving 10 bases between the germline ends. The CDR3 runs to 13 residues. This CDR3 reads CSVGTTSQETQYF. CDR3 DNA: TGCAGCGTTGGGACTACCTCCCAAGAGACCCAGTACTTC.

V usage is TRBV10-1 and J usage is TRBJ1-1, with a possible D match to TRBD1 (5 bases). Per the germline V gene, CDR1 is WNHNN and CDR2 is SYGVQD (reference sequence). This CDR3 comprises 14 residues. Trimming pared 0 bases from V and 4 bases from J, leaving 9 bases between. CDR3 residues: CASSESGGGTEAFF. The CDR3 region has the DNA TGCGCCAGCAGTGAGTCTGGGGGGGGCACTGAAGCTTTCTTT.

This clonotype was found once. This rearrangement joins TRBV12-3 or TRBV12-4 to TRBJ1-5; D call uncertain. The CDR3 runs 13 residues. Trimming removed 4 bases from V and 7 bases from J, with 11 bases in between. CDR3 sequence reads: CASSSLEGQPQHF. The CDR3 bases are TGTGCCAGCAGTTCCCTCGAAGGGCAGCCCCAGCATTTT.

The CDR3 nucleotides are TGCGCCAGCAGCTTGGTTCCAGGCCCAGCGGACTACGAGCAGTACTTC. This encodes CASSLVPGPADYEQYF. The rearrangement joins TRBV5-1 to TRBJ2-7, with D maybe TRBD2 (5 bases). V was cut by 0 bases and J by 3 bases, with 16 bases left in between. Germline values: CDR1 SGHRS, CDR2 YFSETQ. CDR3 size: 16 residues.

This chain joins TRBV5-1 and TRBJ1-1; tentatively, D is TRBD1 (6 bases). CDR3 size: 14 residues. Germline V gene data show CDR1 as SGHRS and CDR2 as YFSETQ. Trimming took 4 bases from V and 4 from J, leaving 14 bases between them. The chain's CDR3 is CASSARGGGTEAFF. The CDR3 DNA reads TGCGCCAGCAGCGCCAGGGGAGGAGGCACTGAAGCTTTCTTT. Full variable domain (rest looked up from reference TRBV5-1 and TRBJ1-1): KAGVTQTPRYLIKTRGQQVTLSCSPISGHRSVSWYQQTPGQGLQFLFEYFSETQRNKGNFPGRFSGRQFSNSRSEMNVSTLELGDSALYLCASSARGGGTEAFFGQGTRLTVV.

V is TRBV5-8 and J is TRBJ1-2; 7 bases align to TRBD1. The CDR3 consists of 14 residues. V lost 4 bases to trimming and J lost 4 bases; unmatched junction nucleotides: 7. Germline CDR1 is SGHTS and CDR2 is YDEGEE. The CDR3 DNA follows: TGTGCCAGCAGCCGTATGACAGGGTCCTATGGCTACACCTTC. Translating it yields CASSRMTGSYGYTF. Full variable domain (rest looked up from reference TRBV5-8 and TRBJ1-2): EAGVTQSPTHLIKTRGQQATLRCSPISGHTSVYWYQQALGLGLQFLLWYDEGEERNRGNFPPRFSGRQFPNYSSELNVNALELEDSALYLCASSRMTGSYGYTFGSGTRLTVV.

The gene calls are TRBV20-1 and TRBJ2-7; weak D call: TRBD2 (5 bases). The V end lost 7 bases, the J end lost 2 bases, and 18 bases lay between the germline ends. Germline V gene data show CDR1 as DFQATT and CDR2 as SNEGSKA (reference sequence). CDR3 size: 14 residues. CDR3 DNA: TGCAGTGGGAGCGAGGGTTTTTCTACCTACGAGCAGTACTTC. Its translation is CSGSEGFSTYEQYF.

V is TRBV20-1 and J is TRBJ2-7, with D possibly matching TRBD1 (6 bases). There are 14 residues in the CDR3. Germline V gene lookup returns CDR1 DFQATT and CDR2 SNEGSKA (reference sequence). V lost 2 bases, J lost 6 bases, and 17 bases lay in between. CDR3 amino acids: CSARLHRVLREQYF. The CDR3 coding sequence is TGCAGTGCTAGACTTCACAGGGTTCTGCGCGAGCAGTACTTC.